The 23 T cell receptor beta chains below all came from one sample that was sequenced in a study of tumour-infiltrating T cells in Burkitt lymphoma. TCRdb keeps only in-frame clones here, not all; method: immunoSEQ multiplex PCR. The sample has roughly 13,000 clones, more than 70% seen once; the top ten hold 6% to 8.5%. Sequenced: tumor tissue. All receptors come from a human donor with diffuse large B-cell lymphoma.

J is TRBJ1-5 and V is TRBV19, with 8 bases identical to TRBD1. V trimming: 6 bases; J trimming: 1 base; junction bases outside the gene matches: 5. The germline V gene encodes CDR1 LNHDA and CDR2 SQIVND (reference sequence). This CDR3 comprises 15 residues. For the CDR3, the DNA is TGTGCCAGTAGCACGGACAGGGCAAGCAATCAGCCCCAGCATTTT. It specifies CASSTDRASNQPQHF.

This chain uses TRBV19 with TRBJ1-1, with D possibly being TRBD1 (5 bases). Trimming cost V 4 bases and J 4 bases, with 13 bases left between them. CDR3 length equals 14 residues. Germline assignment: CDR1 LNHDA and CDR2 SQIVND (reference sequence). In DNA, the CDR3 is TGTGCCAGTAGTAGGTCAGGGATCACCACTGAAGCTTTCTTT. Translating gives CASSRSGITTEAFF.

By share, this clone counts as medium-sized (0.01 to 0.1%). Other DNA sequences in this sample translate to the same CDR3. The gene calls are TRBV28 and TRBJ2-7; 7 nucleotides line up with TRBD1. The CDR3 is 13 residues long. Losses at the gene ends were 1 base for V and 3 bases for J; bases not matched to a gene: 0. Looked up from germline, CDR1 is MDHEN and CDR2 is SYDVKM. The CDR3 DNA sequence: TGTGCCAGCAGTTTATACAGGGGCTACGAGCAGTACTTC. Its protein is CASSLYRGYEQYF.

The chain combines TRBV20-1 with TRBJ2-5; D gene ambiguous. The CDR3 consists of 10 residues. The V gene lost 5 bases and the J gene lost 0 bases, with 1 base spanning the gap. Germline CDR1 is DFQATT and CDR2 is SNEGSKA (reference sequence). The CDR3 here is CSAYQETQYF. DNA of the CDR3: TGCAGTGCTTACCAAGAGACCCAGTACTTC.

A few counts support this clone. The chain recombines TRBV9 with TRBJ1-1; D call uncertain. V was clipped by 4 bases and J by 1 base, with 11 bases between them. Germline V gene data show CDR1 as SGDLS and CDR2 as YYNGEE. CDR3 length equals 14 residues. The CDR3 DNA sequence: TGTGCCAGCAGCTCCGGGAGGACGAACACTGAAGCTTTCTTT. It encodes CASSSGRTNTEAFF. Together with reference TRBV9 and TRBJ1-1, the CDR3 gives the full variable domain: DSGVTQTPKHLITATGQRVTLRCSPRSGDLSVYWYQQSLDQGLQFLIQYYNGEERAKGNILERFSAQQFPDLHSELNLSSLELGDSALYFCASSSGRTNTEAFFGQGTRLTVV.

The CDR3 DNA reads as TGTGCCAGCAGCTTGGGTAGGGACTATGGCTACACCTTC. It codes for CASSLGRDYGYTF. The rearrangement joins TRBV5-6 to TRBJ1-2; D is unresolved. This CDR3 is built from 13 residues. CDR1 is SGHDT and CDR2 is YYEEEE in the germline V gene. Between the trimmed V and J ends, which lost 0 bases and 3 bases, there was a span of 6 bases.

The chain carries TRBV13 and TRBJ1-3; D gene unclear. This CDR3 is 15 amino acids long. Germline V gives CDR1 PRHDT, CDR2 FYEKMQ (reference sequence). Trimming pared 5 bases from V and 4 bases from J, leaving 15 bases between. CDR3 protein: CASSPHRGLGNTIYF. CDR3 nucleotides: TGTGCCAGCAGCCCCCATAGAGGGTTAGGAAACACCATATATTTT.

The V and J genes are TRBV14 and TRBJ1-4, with unresolved D. Germline V gene lookup returns CDR1 SGHDN and CDR2 FVKESK. The CDR3 covers 15 residues. Trimming shortened V by 5 bases and J by 8 bases, and 18 bases separated the two germline ends. The CDR3 is CASSIRTTPREKLFF. For the CDR3, the DNA is TGTGCCAGCAGCATAAGGACCACGCCGAGGGAAAAACTGTTTTTT.

This chain joins TRBV27 and TRBJ2-2, with 8 bases lining up with TRBD1. Germline V gene data show CDR1 as MNHEY and CDR2 as SMNVEV (reference sequence). V lost 6 bases to trimming and J lost 3 bases; unmatched junction nucleotides: 9. The CDR3 contains 16 residues. In DNA, the CDR3 is TGTGCCAGCAGCCGCGACGGGACAGGCGACACCGGGGAGCTGTTTTTT. Its protein is CASSRDGTGDTGELFF.

This chain uses TRBV6-4 with TRBJ2-1; 7 bases are shared with TRBD2. The germline gives CDR1 MRHNA, CDR2 SNTAGT. The CDR3 covers 16 residues. The trim removed 5 bases at V and 8 bases at J, leaving 15 bases unmatched. CDR3 coding DNA: TGTGCCAGCAGTTCCCGACCGCCGACTAGCAAAGATGAGCAGTTCTTC. It yields the protein CASSSRPPTSKDEQFF.

The J gene is TRBJ2-4, the V gene TRBV14, with D perhaps TRBD1 (5 bases). Germline V CDR1 and CDR2: SGHDN, FVKESK. The CDR3 runs to 15 residues. V was clipped by 2 bases and J by 6 bases, with 14 bases between them. The CDR3, as DNA: TGTGCCAGCAGCCAATTTCAGGGTCCCGTAAACATTCAGTACTTC. Its protein is CASSQFQGPVNIQYF.

The J gene is TRBJ2-3, the V gene TRBV5-1; a weak D match, TRBD2 (7 bases). Trimming took 0 bases from V and 5 from J, leaving 19 bases between them. Germline values: CDR1 SGHRS, CDR2 YFSETQ. The CDR3 covers 17 residues. The CDR3 sequence is CASSLGGSQGGQDTQYF. CDR3 coding DNA: TGCGCCAGCAGCTTGGGGGGTTCACAGGGAGGGCAAGATACGCAGTATTTT. Variable domain in full (rest from reference TRBV5-1 and TRBJ2-3): KAGVTQTPRYLIKTRGQQVTLSCSPISGHRSVSWYQQTPGQGLQFLFEYFSETQRNKGNFPGRFSGRQFSNSRSEMNVSTLELGDSALYLCASSLGGSQGGQDTQYFGPGTRLTVL.

CDR3 nucleotides: TGCAGCGTTCTTACAGGGGGCGATGGCTACACCTTC. This encodes CSVLTGGDGYTF. This chain links TRBV29-1 with TRBJ1-2; 9 nucleotides line up with TRBD1. Germline-derived CDR1 and CDR2 are SQVTM and ANQGSEA. The CDR3 runs 12 residues. With 5 bases clipped from V and 6 bases from J, the junction kept 4 bases outside the gene matches.

J is TRBJ2-3 and V is TRBV6-5; tentatively, D is TRBD1 (6 bases). The CDR3 has 13 residues. Trimming pared 4 bases from V and 3 bases from J, leaving 8 bases between. The germline V gene encodes CDR1 MNHEY and CDR2 SVGAGI. The CDR3 DNA sequence: TGTGCCAGCAGTTCCCAGGGGACAGATACGCAGTATTTT. Translation: CASSSQGTDTQYF.

This sequence joins TRBV29-1 and TRBJ2-5, with 7 bases matching TRBD1. Germline V gene data show CDR1 as SQVTM and CDR2 as ANQGSEA. This CDR3 has 13 residues. Trimming removed 7 bases from V and 2 bases from J; junction bases left unmatched: 7. CDR3 region: CSAGQPGQETQYF. The CDR3 nucleotides read TGCAGCGCGGGACAGCCCGGGCAAGAGACCCAGTACTTC.

The chain joins TRBV19 to TRBJ1-1, with a weak D call TRBD1 (5 bases). CDR1 LNHDA and CDR2 SQIVND come from the germline V gene (reference sequence). The CDR3 has 14 amino acids. V lost 1 base to trimming and J lost 4 bases, with 10 bases between them. The CDR3 loop is CASSIVRTSTEAFF. Here the CDR3 DNA reads TGTGCCAGTAGTATAGTTCGGACAAGCACTGAAGCTTTCTTT.

V is TRBV7-6 and J is TRBJ2-1; unclear D gene. Germline-derived CDR1 and CDR2 are SGHVS and FNYEAQ. The length of the CDR3 is 12 residues. V lost 1 base to trimming and J lost 9 bases, with 7 bases between them. The CDR3 sequence is CASSLGGFEQFF. CDR3 in DNA: TGTGCCAGCAGCTTAGGTGGGTTTGAGCAGTTCTTC.

Worth noting for this clone: Compared with germline, one end of the junction differs, possibly owing to a read error. The chain carries TRBV7-7 and TRBJ1-4; maybe TRBD1 (6 bases). This CDR3 has 13 residues. Germline values: CDR1 SSHAT, CDR2 FNYEAQ (reference sequence). CDR3: CASSRDIGEKLFF. CDR3 nucleotides: TGTGCTAGCAGCAGGGACATAGGTGAAAAACTGTTTTTT. The variable domain in full, with the rest retrieved from reference TRBV7-7 and TRBJ1-4, is GAGVSQSPRYKVTKRGQDVTLRCDPISSHATLYWYQQALGQGPEFLTYFNYEAQPDKSGLPSDRFSAERPEGSISTLTIQRTEQRDSAMYRCASSRDIGEKLFFGSGTQLSVL.

The CDR3 is CASSLYGGNQPQHF. The DNA of the CDR3 is TGTGCCAGCAGTTTATACGGGGGAAATCAGCCCCAGCATTTT. J is TRBJ1-5 and V is TRBV28; D is perhaps TRBD1 (5 bases). From germline, CDR1 is MDHEN and CDR2 SYDVKM. The CDR3 sequence is 14 residues long. Trimming took 1 base from V and 4 from J, leaving 8 bases between them.

This clone was seen a few times. The V call is TRBV18, the J call TRBJ1-5; weak D call: TRBD1 (5 bases). There are 12 residues in the CDR3. The germline V gene encodes CDR1 KGHSH and CDR2 LQKENI. Trimming took 6 bases from V and 7 from J, leaving 10 bases between them. The CDR3 is CASSDWDQPQHF. The CDR3, as DNA: TGTGCCAGCTCGGACTGGGACCAGCCCCAGCATTTT.

A few counts support this clone. The chain uses TRBV10-1 and TRBJ2-3, with 8 bases that match TRBD2. The CDR3 runs to 15 residues. Germline CDR1 is WNHNN and CDR2 is SYGVQD (reference sequence). V lost 0 bases and J lost 5; bases outside the gene matches: 4. The CDR3 sequence: CASSESEREIDTQYF. The CDR3 coding sequence is TGCGCCAGCAGTGAGTCTGAGCGGGAGATAGATACGCAGTATTTT.

This chain joins TRBV30 and TRBJ2-1, with 8 bases fitting TRBD2. CDR3 length: 15 residues. J was trimmed by 6 bases and V by 3 bases; bases with no gene match: 10. The V gene's germline CDR1 is GTSNPN and CDR2 SVGIG (reference sequence). CDR3 DNA sequence: TGTGCCTGGAGGGGAGGGGCTAGCGGGCCCAATGAGCAGTTCTTC. The encoded protein is CAWRGGASGPNEQFF. The variable domain in full, completed from reference TRBV30 and TRBJ2-1, reads SQTIHQWPATLVQPVGSPLSLECTVEGTSNPNLYWYRQAAGRGLQLLFYSVGIGQISSEVPQNLSASRPQDRQFILSSKKLLLSDSGFYLCAWRGGASGPNEQFFGPGTRLTVL.

This clone is medium-sized in the sample. This CDR3 reads CASSLEYTEAFF. DNA for the CDR3: TGTGCCAGCAGCTTAGAATACACTGAAGCTTTCTTT. The genes are TRBV13 and TRBJ1-1; D is unclear. This CDR3 comprises 12 residues. Germline V lookup: CDR1 PRHDT, CDR2 FYEKMQ (reference sequence). The V end lost 1 base, the J end lost 3 bases, and 3 bases lay between the germline ends.